This T cell receptor beta chain is from a study of blood T cell repertoires in COVID-19. Study in general: Sources were T cells, B-cell-depleted T cells, or PBMCs; the material itself was cDNA or gDNA.

Original processing notes: The authors estimated nucleated cell counts from reference gene primer amplification. Assay used: immunoSEQ multiplex PCR; TCRdb lists only in-frame clones, some missing. V and J calls and clone size are those listed in that table; D and trimming were worked out from the DNA. The repertoire holds about 150,000 clones, 65% to 85% seen once, with 8% to 9% in the top ten. Followed longitudinally, the Seattle patients had been enrolled during active infection. Germline CDR1 reads SGHTA; CDR2 reads FQGTGA. The CDR3 covers 16 residues. Trimming stripped 1 base from V and 1 base from J, with 10 bases between.

The sample taken for sequencing was peripheral blood. This clonotype was obtained from a man aged 25 to 45 with COVID-19, enrolled during active disease. V gene TRBV7-3 combines with J gene TRBJ2-2; possibly TRBD1 for D (6 bases). CDR3 in amino acids: CASSLKGRGNTGELFF. In DNA, the CDR3 is TGTGCCAGCAGCTTAAAGGGCAGGGGGAACACCGGGGAGCTGTTTTTT.